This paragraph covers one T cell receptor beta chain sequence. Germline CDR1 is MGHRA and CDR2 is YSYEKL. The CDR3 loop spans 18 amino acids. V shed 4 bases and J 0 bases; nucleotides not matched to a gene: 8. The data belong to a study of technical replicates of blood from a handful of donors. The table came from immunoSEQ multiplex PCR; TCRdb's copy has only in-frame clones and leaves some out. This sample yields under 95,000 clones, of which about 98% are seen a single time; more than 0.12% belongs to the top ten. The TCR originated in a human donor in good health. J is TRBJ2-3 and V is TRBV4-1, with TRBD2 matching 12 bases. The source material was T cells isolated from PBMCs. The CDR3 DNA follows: TGCGCCAGCAGCCCCTCGACTAGCGGGGGCCCGAGCACAGATACGCAGTATTTT. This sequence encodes CASSPSTSGGPSTDTQYF.